This T cell receptor beta chain was identified during a study of cytomegalovirus exposure and HLA in healthy donors. Study-wide results and caveats: For most subjects, TCR beta sequences were reported to predict HLA-A and HLA-B alleles with accuracy. Associated with HLA alleles at 0.05 false discovery rate in a later analysis were over 15,000 TCR beta sequences. With DRB1 most and HLA-C fewest, TCR association rates differed between HLA loci in a later analysis. Some V segments, including TRBV6-2 and TRBV6-3, were excluded as indistinguishable.

The V end was cut by 0 bases, the J end by 3 bases, with 12 bases between. Germline V gives CDR1 SGDLS, CDR2 YYNGEE. CDR3 length: 16 residues. As for this clone: Its antigen is not identified.

Use of 60 Vbeta and 13 Jbeta primers characterized the PCR. The repertoire was sequenced with immunoSEQ multiplex PCR; TCRdb's copy has only in-frame clones and lacks some. The sample holds about 190,000 clones. The rearrangement joins TRBV9 to TRBJ1-4; maybe TRBD1 (5 bases). The source is a young man in good health and CMV-seronegative. Sample: PBMCs. The CDR3 reads CASSVDSGYPNEKLFF. The CDR3, as DNA: TGTGCCAGCAGCGTAGATTCAGGGTATCCTAATGAAAAACTGTTTTTT.